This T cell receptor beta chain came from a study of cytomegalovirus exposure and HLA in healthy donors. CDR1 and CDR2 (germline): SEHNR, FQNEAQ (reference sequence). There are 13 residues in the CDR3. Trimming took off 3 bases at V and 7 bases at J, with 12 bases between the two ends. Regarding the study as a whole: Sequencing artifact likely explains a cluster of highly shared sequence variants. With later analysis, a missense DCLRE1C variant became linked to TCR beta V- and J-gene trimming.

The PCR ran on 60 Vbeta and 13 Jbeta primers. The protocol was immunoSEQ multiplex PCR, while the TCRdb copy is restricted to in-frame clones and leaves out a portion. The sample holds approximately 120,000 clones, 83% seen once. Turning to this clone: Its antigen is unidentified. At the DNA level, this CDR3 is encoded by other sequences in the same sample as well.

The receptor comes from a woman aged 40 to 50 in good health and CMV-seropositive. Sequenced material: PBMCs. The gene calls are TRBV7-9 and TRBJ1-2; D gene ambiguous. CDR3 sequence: CASSFDGGGGYTF. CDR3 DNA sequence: TGTGCCAGCAGCTTCGACGGTGGAGGTGGCTACACCTTC.